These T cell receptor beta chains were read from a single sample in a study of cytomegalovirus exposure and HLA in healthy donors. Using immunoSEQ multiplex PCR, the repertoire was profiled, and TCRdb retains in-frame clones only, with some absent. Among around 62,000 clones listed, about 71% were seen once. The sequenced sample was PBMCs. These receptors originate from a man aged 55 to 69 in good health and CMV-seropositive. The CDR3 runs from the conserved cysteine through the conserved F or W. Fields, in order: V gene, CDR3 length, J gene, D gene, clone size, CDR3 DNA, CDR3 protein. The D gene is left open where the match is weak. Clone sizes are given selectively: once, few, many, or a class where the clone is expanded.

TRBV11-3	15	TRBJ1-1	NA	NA	TGTGCCAGCAGCTTAGCCGGCGGGGTGAACACTGAAGCTTTCTTT	CASSLAGGVNTEAFF
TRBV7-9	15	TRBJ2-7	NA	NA	TGTTCCAGCAGCCATGGTGCAGGACTCGGCTACGAGCAGTACTTC	CSSSHGAGLGYEQYF
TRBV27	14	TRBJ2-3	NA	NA	TGTGCCAGCAGTTTTCTAAGTCCCACAGATACGCAGTATTTT	CASSFLSPTDTQYF
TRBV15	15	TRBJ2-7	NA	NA	TGTGCCACCAGCAGAGATAACGGGGGGCCGAACGAGCAGTACTTC	CATSRDNGGPNEQYF
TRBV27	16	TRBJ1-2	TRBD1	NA	TGTGCCAGCAGTTTATGGGGACAGGGGCCAAGCTATGGCTACACCTTC	CASSLWGQGPSYGYTF
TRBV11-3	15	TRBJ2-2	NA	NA	TGTGCCAGCAGCTTAATCGGGTTGAACACCGGGGAGCTGTTTTTT	CASSLIGLNTGELFF
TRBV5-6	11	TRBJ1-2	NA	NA	TGTGCCAGCAGCTTCTCCTATGGCTACACCTTC	CASSFSYGYTF
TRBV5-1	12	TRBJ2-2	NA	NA	TGCGCCAGCCTTGAGGGGGCCGGGGAGCTGTTTTTT	CASLEGAGELFF
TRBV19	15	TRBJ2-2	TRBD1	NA	TGTGCCAGTAATAGGGGACAGGGTAGCGCCGGGGAGCTGTTTTTT	CASNRGQGSAGELFF
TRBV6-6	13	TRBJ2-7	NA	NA	TGTGCCAGCACCGCCCTCCCGACGGGGGAGCAGTACTTC	CASTALPTGEQYF
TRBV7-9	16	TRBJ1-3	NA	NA	TGTGCCAGCAGCCCCGACAGGAGCCTCTCTGGAAACACCATATATTTT	CASSPDRSLSGNTIYF
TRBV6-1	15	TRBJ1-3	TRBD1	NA	TGTGCCAGCTTGGTTACAGGGGTTTCTGGAAACACCATATATTTT	CASLVTGVSGNTIYF
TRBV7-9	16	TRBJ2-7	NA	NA	TGTGCCAGCAGCCGATCCAGGGGGGCCGACTCCTACGAGCAGTACTTC	CASSRSRGADSYEQYF
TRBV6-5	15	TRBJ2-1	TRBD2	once	TGTGCCAGCAGTCATACTAGCGGGAGGCTCTATGAGCAGTTCTTC	CASSHTSGRLYEQFF
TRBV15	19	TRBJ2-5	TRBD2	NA	TGTGCCACCAGCAGGAATGGGGTACATAGCGGGGGGCTATGGGAGCCCCAGTACTTC	CATSRNGVHSGGLWEPQYF
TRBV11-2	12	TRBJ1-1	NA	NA	TGTGCCAGCAGCTTACGGTCAGGGTCAGCTTTCTTT	CASSLRSGSAFF
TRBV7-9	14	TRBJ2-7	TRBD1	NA	TGTGCCAGCAGCCCGGGACAGGTCTCCTACGAGCAGTACTTC	CASSPGQVSYEQYF
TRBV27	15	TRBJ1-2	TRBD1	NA	TGTGCCAGCAGTTTAAAAGGGGGACAGAACTATGGCTACACCTTC	CASSLKGGQNYGYTF